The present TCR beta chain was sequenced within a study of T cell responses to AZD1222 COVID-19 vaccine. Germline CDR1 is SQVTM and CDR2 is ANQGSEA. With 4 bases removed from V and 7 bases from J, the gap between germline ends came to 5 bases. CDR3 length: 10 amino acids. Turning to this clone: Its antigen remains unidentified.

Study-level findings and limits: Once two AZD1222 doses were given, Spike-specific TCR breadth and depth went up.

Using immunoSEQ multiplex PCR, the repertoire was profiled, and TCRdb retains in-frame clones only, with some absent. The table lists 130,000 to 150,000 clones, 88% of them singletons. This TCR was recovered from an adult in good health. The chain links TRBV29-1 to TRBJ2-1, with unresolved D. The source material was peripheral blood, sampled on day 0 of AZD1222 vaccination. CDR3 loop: CSVAGNEQFF. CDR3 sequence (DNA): TGCAGCGTTGCCGGGAATGAGCAGTTCTTC.